Described below is a single T cell receptor (beta chain) sequence and its context. Here immunoSEQ multiplex PCR was the method, and the copy in TCRdb shows in-frame clones only, minus some. Here the sample spans roughly 90,000 clones, around four fifths being singletons. These data originate in a study of radiation and T cells in renal cell carcinoma. Stated time point: blood 4 weeks post-SBRT, at nephrectomy. Treatment specified: 15 Gy SBRT to primary tumor, nephrectomy 4 weeks later. Nephrectomy followed 15 Gy stereotactic body radiation by 4 weeks. The patient's renal cell carcinoma had clear cell pathology. The length of the CDR3 is 15 residues. V was pared by 5 bases and J by 2 bases, with 8 bases of the junction left unmatched. Germline CDR1 SGHTA, CDR2 FQGNSA.

The chain employs TRBV7-2 and TRBJ1-2; 7 bases agree with TRBD1. Sequenced here: blood, sampled from a patient whose treatment included radiotherapy and nephrectomy. The sequence was collected from a man aged 45-65 years with renal cell carcinoma. The CDR3 is CASSARQGWNYGYTF. The CDR3 DNA follows: TGTGCCAGCAGCGCCAGACAGGGCTGGAACTATGGCTACACCTTC.